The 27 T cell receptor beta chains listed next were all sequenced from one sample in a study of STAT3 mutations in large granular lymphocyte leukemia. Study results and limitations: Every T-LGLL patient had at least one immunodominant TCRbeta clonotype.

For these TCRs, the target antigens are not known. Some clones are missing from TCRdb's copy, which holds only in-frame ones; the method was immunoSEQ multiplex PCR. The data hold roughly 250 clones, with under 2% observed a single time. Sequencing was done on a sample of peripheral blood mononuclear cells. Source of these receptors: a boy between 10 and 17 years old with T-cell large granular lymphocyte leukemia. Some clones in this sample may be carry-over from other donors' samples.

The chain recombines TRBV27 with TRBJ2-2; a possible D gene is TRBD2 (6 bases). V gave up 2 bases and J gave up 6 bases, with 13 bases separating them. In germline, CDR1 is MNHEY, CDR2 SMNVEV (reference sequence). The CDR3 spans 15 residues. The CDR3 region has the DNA TGTGCCAGCAGTTTAACGGGAGAGTTGTCCGGGGAGCTGTTTTTT. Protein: CASSLTGELSGELFF.

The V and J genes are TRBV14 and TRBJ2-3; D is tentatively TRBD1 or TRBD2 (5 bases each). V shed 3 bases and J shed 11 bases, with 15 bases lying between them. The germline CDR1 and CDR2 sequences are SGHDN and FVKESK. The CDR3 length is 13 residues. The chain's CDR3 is CASSQGDPKMQYF. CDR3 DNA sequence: TGTGCCAGCAGCCAGGGGGACCCAAAGATGCAGTATTTT. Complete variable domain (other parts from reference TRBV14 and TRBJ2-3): EAGVTQFPSHSVIEKGQTVTLRCDPISGHDNLYWYRRVMGKEIKFLLHFVKESKQDESGMPNNRFLAERTGGTYSTLKVQPAELEDSGVYFCASSQGDPKMQYFGPGTRLTVL.

CDR3 sequence reads: CASSLFGSYEQYF. CDR3 bases: TGTGCCAGCAGCTTGTTCGGATCCTACGAGCAGTACTTC. The chain combines TRBV5-6 with TRBJ2-7, with no clear D. The CDR3 is made up of 13 amino acids. V lost 1 base and J 1 base, leaving 6 bases between the germline ends. Germline V CDR1 and CDR2: SGHDT, YYEEEE. The whole variable domain, filled in from reference TRBV5-6 and TRBJ2-7, reads DAGVTQSPTHLIKTRGQQVTLRCSPKSGHDTVSWYQQALGQGPQFIFQYYEEEERQRGNFPDRFSGHQFPNYSSELNVNALLLGDSALYLCASSLFGSYEQYFGPGTRLTVT.

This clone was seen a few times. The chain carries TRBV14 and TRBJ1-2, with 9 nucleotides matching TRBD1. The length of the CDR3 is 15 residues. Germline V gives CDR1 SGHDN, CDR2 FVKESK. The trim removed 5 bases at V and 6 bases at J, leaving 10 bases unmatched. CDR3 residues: CASSKLDRGSDGYTF. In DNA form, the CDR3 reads TGTGCCAGCAGCAAATTGGACAGGGGCTCCGATGGCTACACCTTC.

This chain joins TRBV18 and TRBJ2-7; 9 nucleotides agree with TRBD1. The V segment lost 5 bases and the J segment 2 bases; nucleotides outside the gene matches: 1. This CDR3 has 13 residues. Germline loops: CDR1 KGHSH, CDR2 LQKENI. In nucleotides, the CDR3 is TGTGCCAGCTCAGGGGACAGGGCCTACGAGCAGTACTTC. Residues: CASSGDRAYEQYF.

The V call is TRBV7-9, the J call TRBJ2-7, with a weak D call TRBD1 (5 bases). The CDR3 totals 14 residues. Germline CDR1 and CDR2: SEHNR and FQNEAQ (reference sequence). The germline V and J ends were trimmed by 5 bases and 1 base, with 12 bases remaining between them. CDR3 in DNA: TGTGCCAGCAGCCCAGGGAACCCTTCCTACGAGCAGTACTTC. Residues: CASSPGNPSYEQYF.

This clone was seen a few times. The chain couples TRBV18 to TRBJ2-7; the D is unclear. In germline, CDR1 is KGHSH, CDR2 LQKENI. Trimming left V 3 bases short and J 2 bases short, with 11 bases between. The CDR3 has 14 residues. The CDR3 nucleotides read TGTGCCAGCTCACCTCGGACGGATACCTACGAGCAGTACTTC. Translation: CASSPRTDTYEQYF. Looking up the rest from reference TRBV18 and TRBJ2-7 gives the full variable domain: NAGVMQNPRHLVRRRGQEARLRCSPMKGHSHVYWYRQLPEEGLKFMVYLQKENIIDESGMPKERFSAEFPKEGPSILRIQQVVRGDSAAYFCASSPRTDTYEQYFGPGTRLTVT.

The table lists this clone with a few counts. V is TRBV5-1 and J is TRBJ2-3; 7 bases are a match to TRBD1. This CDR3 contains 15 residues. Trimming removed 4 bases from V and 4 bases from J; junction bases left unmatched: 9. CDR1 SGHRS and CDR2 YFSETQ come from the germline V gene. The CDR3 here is CASSRRQGTPDTQYF. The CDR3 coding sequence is TGCGCCAGCAGCCGTAGACAGGGTACCCCAGATACGCAGTATTTT. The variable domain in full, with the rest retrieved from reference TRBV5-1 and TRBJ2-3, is KAGVTQTPRYLIKTRGQQVTLSCSPISGHRSVSWYQQTPGQGLQFLFEYFSETQRNKGNFPGRFSGRQFSNSRSEMNVSTLELGDSALYLCASSRRQGTPDTQYFGPGTRLTVL.

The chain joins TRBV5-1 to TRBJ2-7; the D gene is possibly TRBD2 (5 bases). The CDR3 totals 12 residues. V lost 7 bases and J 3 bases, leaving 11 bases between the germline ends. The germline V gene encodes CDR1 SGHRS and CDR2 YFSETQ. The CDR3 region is CASGSSGYEQYF. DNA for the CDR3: TGCGCCAGCGGGAGTTCCGGCTACGAGCAGTACTTC.

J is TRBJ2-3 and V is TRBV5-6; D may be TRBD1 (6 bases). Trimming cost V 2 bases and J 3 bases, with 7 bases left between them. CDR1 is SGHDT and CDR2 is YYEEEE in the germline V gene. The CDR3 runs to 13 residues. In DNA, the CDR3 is TGTGCCAGCAGCTTAGGGGGTACAGATACGCAGTATTTT. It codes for CASSLGGTDTQYF.

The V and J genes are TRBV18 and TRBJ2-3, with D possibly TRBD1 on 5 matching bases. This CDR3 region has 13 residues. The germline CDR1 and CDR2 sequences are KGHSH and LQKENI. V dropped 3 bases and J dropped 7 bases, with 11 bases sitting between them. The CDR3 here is CASSPPQGHTQYF. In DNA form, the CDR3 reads TGTGCCAGCTCACCTCCGCAGGGCCATACGCAGTATTTT. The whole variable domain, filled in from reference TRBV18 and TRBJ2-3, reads NAGVMQNPRHLVRRRGQEARLRCSPMKGHSHVYWYRQLPEEGLKFMVYLQKENIIDESGMPKERFSAEFPKEGPSILRIQQVVRGDSAAYFCASSPPQGHTQYFGPGTRLTVL.

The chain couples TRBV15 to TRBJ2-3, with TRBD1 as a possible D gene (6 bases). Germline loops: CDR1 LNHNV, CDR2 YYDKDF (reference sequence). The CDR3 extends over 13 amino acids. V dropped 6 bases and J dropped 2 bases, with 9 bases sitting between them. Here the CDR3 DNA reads TGTGCCACCAGGCAGGGGTACACAGATACGCAGTATTTT. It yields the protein CATRQGYTDTQYF.

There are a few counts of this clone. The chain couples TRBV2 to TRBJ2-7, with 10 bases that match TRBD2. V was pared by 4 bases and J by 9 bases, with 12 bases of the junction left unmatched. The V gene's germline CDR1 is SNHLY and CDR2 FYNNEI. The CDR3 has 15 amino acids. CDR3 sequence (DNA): TGTGCCAGCAGTGGGACTAGCGGAACCTCTACGAGGCAGTACTTC. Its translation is CASSGTSGTSTRQYF.

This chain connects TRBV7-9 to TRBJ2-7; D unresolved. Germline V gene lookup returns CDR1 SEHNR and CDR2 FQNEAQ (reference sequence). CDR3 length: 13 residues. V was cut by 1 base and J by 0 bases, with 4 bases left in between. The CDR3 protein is CASSLESSYEQYF. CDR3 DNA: TGTGCCAGCAGCTTAGAGTCCTCCTACGAGCAGTACTTC.

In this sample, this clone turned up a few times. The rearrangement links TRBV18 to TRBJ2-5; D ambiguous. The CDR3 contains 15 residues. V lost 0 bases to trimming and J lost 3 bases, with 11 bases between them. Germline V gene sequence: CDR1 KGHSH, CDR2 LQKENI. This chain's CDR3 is CASSPPLRLKETQYF. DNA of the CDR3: TGTGCCAGCTCACCACCTCTTAGGCTCAAAGAGACCCAGTACTTC.

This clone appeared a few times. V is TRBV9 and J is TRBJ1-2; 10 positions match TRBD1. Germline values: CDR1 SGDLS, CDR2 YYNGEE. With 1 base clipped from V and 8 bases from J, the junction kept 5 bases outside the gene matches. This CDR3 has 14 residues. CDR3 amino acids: CASSVTGTGEGYTF. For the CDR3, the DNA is TGTGCCAGCAGCGTAACCGGGACAGGGGAGGGCTACACCTTC.

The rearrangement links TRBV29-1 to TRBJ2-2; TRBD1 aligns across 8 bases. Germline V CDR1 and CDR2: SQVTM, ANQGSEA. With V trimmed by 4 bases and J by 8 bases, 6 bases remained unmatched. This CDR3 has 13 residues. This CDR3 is CSVGDRFLGELFF. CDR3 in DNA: TGCAGCGTTGGGGACAGGTTCCTAGGGGAGCTGTTTTTT.

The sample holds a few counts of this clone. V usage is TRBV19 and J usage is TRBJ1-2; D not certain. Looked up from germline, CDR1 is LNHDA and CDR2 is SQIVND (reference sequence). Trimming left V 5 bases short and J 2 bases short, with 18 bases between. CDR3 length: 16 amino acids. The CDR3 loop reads CASSPGPRPSNYGYTF. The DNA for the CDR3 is TGTGCCAGTAGTCCCGGGCCCCGACCCTCCAACTATGGCTACACCTTC.

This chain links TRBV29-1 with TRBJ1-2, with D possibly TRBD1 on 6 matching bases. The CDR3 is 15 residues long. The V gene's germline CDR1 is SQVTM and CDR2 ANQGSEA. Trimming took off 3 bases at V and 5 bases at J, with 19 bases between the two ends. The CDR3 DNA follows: TGCAGCGTTGACGTACCCCAGGGGTTTGTTTATGGCTACACCTTC. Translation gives CSVDVPQGFVYGYTF.

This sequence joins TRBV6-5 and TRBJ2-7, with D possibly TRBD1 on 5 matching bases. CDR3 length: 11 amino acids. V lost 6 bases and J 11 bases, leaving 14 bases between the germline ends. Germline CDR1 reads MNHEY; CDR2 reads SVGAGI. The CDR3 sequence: CASSADRSEYF. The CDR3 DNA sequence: TGTGCCAGCAGCGCCGACAGATCAGAGTACTTC.

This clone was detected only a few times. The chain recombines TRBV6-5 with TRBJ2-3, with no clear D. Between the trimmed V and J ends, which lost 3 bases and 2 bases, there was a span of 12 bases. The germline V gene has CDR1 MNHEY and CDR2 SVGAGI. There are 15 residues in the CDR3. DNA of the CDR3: TGTGCCAGCAGTTATTTCCAGGCCGACACAGATACGCAGTATTTT. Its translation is CASSYFQADTDTQYF.

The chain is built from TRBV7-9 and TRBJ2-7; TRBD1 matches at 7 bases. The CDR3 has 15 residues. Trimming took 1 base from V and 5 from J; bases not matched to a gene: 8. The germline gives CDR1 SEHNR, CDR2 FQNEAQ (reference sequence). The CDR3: CASSLGETGKNEQYF. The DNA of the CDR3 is TGTGCCAGCAGCTTAGGGGAGACAGGGAAGAACGAGCAGTACTTC.

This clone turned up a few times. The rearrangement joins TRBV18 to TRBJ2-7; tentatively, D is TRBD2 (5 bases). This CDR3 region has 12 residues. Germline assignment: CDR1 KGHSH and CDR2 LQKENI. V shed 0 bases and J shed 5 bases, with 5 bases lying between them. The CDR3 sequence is CASSPPGDEQYF. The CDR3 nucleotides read TGTGCCAGCTCACCACCCGGGGACGAGCAGTACTTC.

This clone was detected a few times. The chain's CDR3 is CASRKGSNSPLHF. CDR3 nucleotides: TGCGCCAGCCGTAAGGGCTCTAATTCACCCCTCCACTTT. V usage is TRBV5-1 and J usage is TRBJ1-6, with D unresolved. The CDR3 loop spans 13 amino acids. V lost 7 bases, J lost 6 bases, and 11 bases lay in between. Germline loops: CDR1 SGHRS, CDR2 YFSETQ.

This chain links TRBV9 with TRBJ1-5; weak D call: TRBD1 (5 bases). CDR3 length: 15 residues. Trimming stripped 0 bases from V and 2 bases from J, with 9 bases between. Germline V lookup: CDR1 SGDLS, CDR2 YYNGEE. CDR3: CASSVAGLGNQPQHF. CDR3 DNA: TGTGCCAGCAGCGTAGCAGGGTTGGGCAATCAGCCCCAGCATTTT.

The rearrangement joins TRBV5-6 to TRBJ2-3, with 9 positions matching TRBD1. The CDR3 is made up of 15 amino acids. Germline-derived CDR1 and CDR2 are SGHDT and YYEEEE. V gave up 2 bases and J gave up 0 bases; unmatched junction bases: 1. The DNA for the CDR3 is TGTGCCAGCAGCTTTGGGACAGGGAGCACAGATACGCAGTATTTT. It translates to CASSFGTGSTDTQYF.

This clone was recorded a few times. The DNA for the CDR3 is TGCGGAATGACAGCGAACTATGGCTACACCTTC. It codes for CGMTANYGYTF. The chain links TRBV29-1 to TRBJ1-2, with D possibly matching TRBD1 (5 bases). This CDR3 comprises 11 residues. CDR1 is SQVTM and CDR2 is ANQGSEA in the germline V gene.